Sequencing of this T cell receptor beta chain was carried out in a study of blood T cell repertoires in COVID-19. Study at large: From the United States, Italy and Spain came samples of acute and convalescent COVID-19. Nucleic acid was either cDNA or gDNA, and it came from T cells, B-cell-depleted T cells, or PBMCs.

As originally analysed: Reference gene primer amplification gave nucleated cell count estimates. Libraries were prepared by immunoSEQ multiplex PCR; TCRdb keeps only in-frame clonotypes and omits some of them. D and trimming come from the DNA, and the V and J calls and clone size come from that table. The sample consists of 23,000 or so clones, roughly four fifths of them appearing once. This CDR3 comprises 16 residues. Germline-derived CDR1 and CDR2 are SGHRS and YFSETQ. V dropped 5 bases and J dropped 0; count of bases not matched to a gene: 5. Specimen: peripheral blood. The J gene is TRBJ1-6, the V gene TRBV5-1; 7 bases match TRBD1. This receptor was taken from a human donor in a cohort sampled during active COVID-19. CDR3 in DNA: TGCGCCAGCAGTTCAGGGGGGAGCTCCTATAATTCACCCCTCCACTTT. Translated: CASSSGGSSYNSPLHF.